This passage covers 15 T cell receptor beta chains from one sample sequenced in a study of graft-versus-host responses after intestinal transplantation. No cognate antigen is known for these TCRs. Profiling relied on immunoSEQ multiplex PCR, and the TCRdb table lists in-frame clones only, not all of them. Among about 71,000 clones listed, roughly 91% were seen once. The source material was unstimulated CD8+ T cells sorted from spleen or lymph node cells, sampled before intestinal transplant. Receptor source: a human donor who received an intestinal transplant.

This clone has only a few counts. CDR3 sequence reads: CASSWGDSHNTIYF. The CDR3, as DNA: TGTGCCAGCAGCTGGGGGGACAGCCACAACACCATATATTTT. This chain joins TRBV5-6 and TRBJ1-3; 7 positions match TRBD1. The germline gives CDR1 SGHDT, CDR2 YYEEEE. V gave up 3 bases and J gave up 7 bases; unmatched junction bases: 7. This CDR3 is built from 14 residues.

This clone was seen more than once but under ten times. V gene TRBV11-2 combines with J gene TRBJ1-6; D gene ambiguous. V dropped 8 bases and J dropped 9 bases, with 8 bases sitting between them. Germline V CDR1 and CDR2: SGHAT, FQNNGV. The CDR3 consists of 11 residues. The CDR3 loop reads CASSTSSPLHF. DNA for the CDR3: TGTGCCAGCTCTACGAGTTCACCCCTCCACTTT. Full variable domain (rest looked up from reference TRBV11-2 and TRBJ1-6): EAGVAQSPRYKIIEKRQSVAFWCNPISGHATLYWYQQILGQGPKLLIQFQNNGVVDDSQLPKDRFSAERLKGVDSTLKIQPAKLEDSAVYLCASSTSSPLHFGNGTRLTVT.

The J gene is TRBJ2-1, the V gene TRBV5-6; 11 positions match TRBD2. The CDR3 spans 16 residues. Germline V gives CDR1 SGHDT, CDR2 YYEEEE. V trimming: 4 bases; J trimming: 4 bases; junction bases outside the gene matches: 7. CDR3: CASSTGGLAAYNEQFF. The CDR3 nucleotides are TGTGCCAGCAGCACGGGGGGACTAGCGGCGTACAATGAGCAGTTCTTC.

This clone was detected once. The genes are TRBV7-9 and TRBJ2-5, with a weak D call TRBD2 (5 bases). The CDR3 has 13 amino acids. Germline loops: CDR1 SEHNR, CDR2 FQNEAQ (reference sequence). Trimming shortened V by 2 bases and J by 2 bases, and 6 bases separated the two germline ends. The CDR3 sequence is CASSLWEQETQYF. Here the CDR3 DNA reads TGTGCCAGCAGCTTATGGGAGCAAGAGACCCAGTACTTC.

CDR3 bases: TGTGCCAGTAGTCCCCAGGGTGATTGGCTCGAGCAGTACTTC. It codes for CASSPQGDWLEQYF. The chain couples TRBV19 to TRBJ2-7; a possible D gene is TRBD1 (5 bases). Trimming stripped 5 bases from V and 6 bases from J, with 17 bases between. The CDR3 has 14 amino acids. Germline CDR1 and CDR2: LNHDA and SQIVND (reference sequence).

Points on this clone: Other DNA sequences in this sample translate to the same CDR3. CDR3 sequence reads: CASSPGTGAYEQYF. Written as DNA, the CDR3 is TGTGCCAGCAGCCCAGGGACAGGGGCCTACGAGCAGTACTTC. The chain links TRBV5-5 to TRBJ2-7; TRBD1 aligns across 10 bases. Germline V gives CDR1 SGHKS, CDR2 YYEKEE (reference sequence). Unmatched junction bases numbered 3, after V lost 4 bases and J lost 2 bases. The CDR3 has 14 amino acids.

The chain recombines TRBV6-5 with TRBJ1-1; TRBD1 matches at 8 bases. This CDR3 region has 15 residues. The germline gives CDR1 MNHEY, CDR2 SVGAGI. The V gene end was trimmed by 2 bases and the J gene end by 3 bases; junction bases not matched to a gene: 5. CDR3 in amino acids: CASSYDLDRDTEAFF. The CDR3 nucleotides are TGTGCCAGCAGTTACGACCTGGACAGGGACACTGAAGCTTTCTTT.

V gene TRBV4-1 combines with J gene TRBJ1-6; the D is unclear. V gave up 0 bases and J gave up 8 bases, with 17 bases separating them. The germline gives CDR1 MGHRA, CDR2 YSYEKL. The CDR3 extends over 17 amino acids. The CDR3 loop is CASSQDAAPIPYSPLHF. The DNA for the CDR3 is TGCGCCAGCAGCCAAGATGCGGCCCCGATTCCGTATTCACCCCTCCACTTT.

The rearrangement links TRBV27 to TRBJ2-1; possible D gene TRBD2, 7 bases. The germline CDR1 and CDR2 sequences are MNHEY and SMNVEV (reference sequence). Trimming left V 5 bases short and J 8 bases short, with 22 bases between. CDR3 length: 16 residues. The chain's CDR3 is CASSPLGGATSDEQFF. The CDR3, as DNA: TGTGCCAGCAGTCCCCTAGGGGGGGCTACAAGCGATGAGCAGTTCTTC.

This chain's CDR3 is CASSTGGLEQYF. The CDR3 nucleotides are TGTGCCAGTAGTACGGGAGGGCTCGAGCAGTACTTC. The chain couples TRBV19 to TRBJ2-7; 8 bases are a match to TRBD2. The ends lost 4 bases at V and 6 bases at J; junction bases unmatched: 2. The CDR3 has 12 residues. CDR1 LNHDA and CDR2 SQIVND come from the germline V gene (reference sequence).

The V and J genes are TRBV29-1 and TRBJ1-1, with TRBD1 matching over 7 bases. CDR3 length: 12 residues. V lost 7 bases, J lost 6 bases, and 8 bases stayed unmatched. Germline loops: CDR1 SQVTM, CDR2 ANQGSEA. CDR3 sequence reads: CSAPGQTAEAFF. DNA for the CDR3: TGCAGCGCCCCGGGACAGACTGCTGAAGCTTTCTTT.

This clone came up once. The chain couples TRBV18 to TRBJ1-4, with D possibly matching TRBD1 (6 bases). Trimming stripped 8 bases from V and 2 bases from J, with 12 bases between. The CDR3 loop spans 14 amino acids. Germline assignment: CDR1 KGHSH and CDR2 LQKENI. CDR3 coding DNA: TGTGCCAGCAAAACAGGGTACACTAATGAAAAACTGTTTTTT. Residues: CASKTGYTNEKLFF.

This clone was observed a handful of times. The V call is TRBV5-6, the J call TRBJ2-7; 7 bases are shared with TRBD1. CDR3 length: 15 amino acids. Trimming removed 0 bases from V and 4 bases from J; junction bases left unmatched: 7. CDR1 and CDR2 from the germline V gene are SGHDT and YYEEEE. Here the CDR3 reads CASSLALGTVYEQYF. DNA for the CDR3: TGTGCCAGCAGCTTGGCACTCGGGACAGTATACGAGCAGTACTTC.

V and J are TRBV21-1 and TRBJ1-1; the D call TRBD1 from the table was never checked on the DNA. TRBV21-1 is assigned pseudogene status. This CDR3 spans 19 amino acids. The CDR3 DNA reads TGTGCCAGCAGCAAAAGCCGGGACAGGGGGCCTGCGGTTTACACTGAAGCTTTCTTT. Protein sequence: CASSKSRDRGPAVYTEAFF.

The chain recombines TRBV11-3 with TRBJ2-7; 8 bases are shared with TRBD1. The germline V gene has CDR1 SGHNT and CDR2 YENEEA. Trimming cost V 5 bases and J 3 bases; bases outside gene matches: 6. There are 14 residues in the CDR3. The CDR3 bases are TGTGCCAGCAGCCCTACGGACAGGGACTACGAGCAGTACTTC. It translates to CASSPTDRDYEQYF.